This record concerns one TCR beta chain sequence. Antigen unknown. V was trimmed by 1 base and J by 2 bases, leaving 15 bases between them. Looked up from germline, CDR1 is LGHNA and CDR2 is YNFKEQ. The CDR3 is 16 residues long. The data belong to a study of cytomegalovirus exposure and HLA in healthy donors. Broader study findings: Many donors carried some public TCRs, although rarity characterized most TCR sequences. Three CMV-associated chains were confirmed in vitro to be specific for CMV antigens. Excluded were some V segments that proved indistinguishable, including TRBV6-2 and TRBV6-3. In a later analysis, specific HLA alleles were associated with 15,000 to 20,000 TCR beta sequences at a 0.05 false discovery rate.

The PCR ran on 60 Vbeta and 13 Jbeta primers. Data came from immunoSEQ multiplex PCR; TCRdb stores just in-frame clones and leaves some out. The repertoire consists of about 130,000 clones, with roughly a tenth occurring once and the leading ten covering 4.5% to 5%. The chain carries TRBV4-2 and TRBJ2-7; weak D call: TRBD1 (6 bases). Input material: PBMCs. The TCR was taken from a woman aged 18-29 years in good health and CMV-seropositive. The CDR3 sequence is CASSQGTGQRPYEQYF. Here the CDR3 DNA reads TGTGCCAGCAGCCAAGGGACTGGACAGAGACCCTACGAGCAGTACTTC.